This TCR beta chain was documented in a study of molecular identifiers for immune sequencing clone quantification. Study-wide points: Spiked Jurkat TCR RNA equivalent to one cell was reportedly detectable in around 980,000 naive cells. The study found clones above 20 RNA copies held over 98% of effector molecules and under 1% in naive cells.

The germline V gene has CDR1 GTSNPN and CDR2 SVGIG (reference sequence). The CDR3 has 14 amino acids. Trimming cost V 4 bases and J 4 bases, with 17 bases left between them. Naive CD8 T cell sorting was performed on the CD8+CD4-CCR7+CD45RA+ phenotype. For bulk TCR libraries, previously described methods and listed TCR primers were used. TCRdb reanalysed the PCR reads using MiXCR and keeps one entry per CDR3 protein. The table lists 30,000 to 40,000 distinct CDR3 sequences, about a fifth of them singletons. This clonotype showed up many times. Its matching antigen is unknown. The chain couples TRBV30 to TRBJ2-7; possible D gene TRBD2, 5 bases. This receptor was identified in a human donor in good health. Some libraries in this study had Jurkat cell RNA spiked in. Material: naive CD8+ T cells from blood, with Jurkat cell RNA spiked in. Subset reported: FACS-sorted CD8+CD4-CCR7+CD45RA+ naive T cells. DNA for the CDR3: TGTGCCTGGACCCGTTCGGGGTCCGTGTACGAGCAGTACTTC. Protein: CAWTRSGSVYEQYF.